A selection of T cell receptor beta chains follows, all from one sample in a study of chemoradiotherapy in HPV16-positive cancers. Data came from immunoSEQ multiplex PCR; TCRdb stores just in-frame clones and leaves some out. The profile shows around 6,000 clones, 86% of them singletons. Sample: tumor tissue, taken from a patient who underwent chemoradiotherapy. These receptors all come from a human donor with HPV-associated anogenital cancer. The CDR3 runs from the conserved cysteine through the conserved F or W. A D gene is named only where the DNA matches it firmly. Size is omitted from some rows. Given values are once, few, many or a class for expanded clones.

V gene	J gene	clone size	D gene	CDR3 protein	CDR3 DNA
TRBV15	TRBJ2-2	NA	TRBD2	CATRTSGGKYSSGELFF	TGTGCCACCAGGACTAGCGGGGGAAAATATTCGTCCGGGGAGCTGTTTTTT
TRBV5-4	TRBJ2-1	NA	NA	CASSLAGRKYNEQFF	TGTGCCAGCAGCTTGGCGGGGAGAAAATACAATGAGCAGTTCTTC
TRBV14	TRBJ2-1	few	TRBD2	CASSQAGTSFANEQFF	TGTGCCAGCAGCCAAGCCGGGACTAGCTTTGCAAATGAGCAGTTCTTC
TRBV7-6	TRBJ2-2	NA	NA	CASSLDYFGELFF	TGTGCCAGCAGCCTCGATTATTTCGGGGAGCTGTTTTTT
TRBV19	TRBJ2-5	NA	TRBD2	CASSITSGSLETQYF	TGTGCCAGTAGTATTACTAGCGGGAGTCTTGAGACCCAGTACTTC
TRBV19	TRBJ1-2	NA	NA	CASSTSLTGTKGAYTF	TGTGCCAGTAGCACATCACTTACAGGGACCAAAGGGGCCTACACCTTC
TRBV6-5	TRBJ2-6	few	NA	CASSYSANSGANVLTF	TGTGCCAGCAGTTACTCGGCCAACTCTGGGGCCAACGTCCTGACTTTC
TRBV9	TRBJ2-7	NA	TRBD1	CASSAWTGGEQYF	TGTGCCAGCAGCGCATGGACAGGGGGCGAGCAGTACTTC
TRBV27	TRBJ2-7	NA	TRBD1	CASSPSDRGYEQYF	TGTGCCAGCAGCCCTTCGGACAGGGGCTACGAGCAGTACTTC
TRBV27	TRBJ2-1	NA	TRBD1	CASSPDREHEQFF	TGTGCCAGCAGTCCAGACAGGGAACATGAGCAGTTCTTC
TRBV2	TRBJ2-7	NA	TRBD1	CASSGRGLGNDEQYF	TGTGCCAGCAGTGGTAGGGGGCTAGGTAACGACGAGCAGTACTTC
TRBV7-9	TRBJ1-4	NA	NA	CASSLLRGSQTNEKLFF	TGTGCCAGCAGCTTACTGAGAGGGTCGCAAACTAATGAAAAACTGTTTTTT
TRBV9	TRBJ2-1	once	TRBD2	CASSPTEGLVGGEQFF	TGTGCCAGCAGTCCCACCGAGGGACTAGTGGGAGGTGAGCAGTTCTTC
TRBV19	TRBJ2-7	large	NA	CASSLSSSPGHEQYF	TGTGCCAGTAGCTTGTCATCCTCGCCAGGACACGAGCAGTACTTC
TRBV15	TRBJ2-2	NA	TRBD1	CATSLTYRTGSVLEELFF	TGTGCCACCAGCCTTACCTACCGGACAGGGTCCGTTCTAGAAGAGCTGTTTTTT
TRBV5-8	TRBJ1-1	NA	NA	CASRFGENTEAFF	TGTGCCAGCAGATTCGGAGAGAACACTGAAGCTTTCTTT
TRBV6-5	TRBJ2-3	NA	NA	CASSSRGRDTQYF	TGTGCCAGCAGCTCCCGGGGCCGGGATACGCAGTATTTT
TRBV9	TRBJ2-7	NA	NA	CASSVPRWTYEQYF	TGTGCCAGCAGCGTTCCCCGGTGGACCTACGAGCAGTACTTC